These 29 T cell receptor beta chains originate from one sample sequenced in a study of blood T cell repertoires in COVID-19. Here immunoSEQ multiplex PCR was the method, and the copy in TCRdb shows in-frame clones only, minus some. The table shows some 530,000 clones, with approximately 83% occurring only once. Sequenced input: peripheral blood. Receptors originate from a human donor in a cohort sampled during active COVID-19.

The rearrangement joins TRBV10-3 to TRBJ1-2, with D unresolved. The CDR3 has 11 residues. The V and J ends lost 3 bases and 6 bases respectively, with 5 bases between them. Germline V gene lookup returns CDR1 ENHRY and CDR2 SYGVKD. CDR3 DNA sequence: TGTGCCATCAGTGACACAGATGGCTACACCTTC. Translation gives CAISDTDGYTF.

The rearrangement joins TRBV30 to TRBJ2-7; TRBD2 matches at 10 bases. CDR3 size: 13 residues. Germline values: CDR1 GTSNPN, CDR2 SVGIG (reference sequence). Trimming cost V 4 bases and J 6 bases; bases outside gene matches: 6. CDR3 in DNA: TGTGCCTGGACTAGCGGGAGAATCGGCGAGCAGTACTTC. Translated, it gives CAWTSGRIGEQYF. The full variable domain, completed using reference TRBV30 and TRBJ2-7, is SQTIHQWPATLVQPVGSPLSLECTVEGTSNPNLYWYRQAAGRGLQLLFYSVGIGQISSEVPQNLSASRPQDRQFILSSKKLLLSDSGFYLCAWTSGRIGEQYFGPGTRLTVT.

This clone was seen only once. V usage is TRBV5-1 and J usage is TRBJ2-3; 8 positions match TRBD2. Germline loops: CDR1 SGHRS, CDR2 YFSETQ. This CDR3 region has 16 residues. V shed 1 base, J shed 5 bases, and the junction held 9 bases outside the gene matches. The CDR3 is CASSLRGGLNRDTQYF. The CDR3 nucleotides are TGCGCCAGCAGCTTGCGGGGGGGCCTCAATAGAGATACGCAGTATTTT.

The CDR3 DNA sequence: TGTGCCAGCAGCCAGACAGGGGCCGGAAACACCATATATTTT. It yields the protein CASSQTGAGNTIYF. V and J are TRBV5-5 and TRBJ1-3, with 8 nucleotides matching TRBD1. V trimming: 4 bases; J trimming: 4 bases; junction bases outside the gene matches: 4. CDR3 size: 14 residues. The germline V gene encodes CDR1 SGHKS and CDR2 YYEKEE (reference sequence).

This clone was seen only once. This chain joins TRBV6-6 and TRBJ1-5, with D possibly TRBD1 on 5 matching bases. The CDR3 has 14 residues. Germline V gives CDR1 MNHNY, CDR2 SVGAGI (reference sequence). V was trimmed by 5 bases and J by 0 bases, leaving 8 bases between them. In DNA form, the CDR3 reads TGTGCCAGCAGTCACAGGAATAGCAATCAGCCCCAGCATTTT. Translated: CASSHRNSNQPQHF.

The chain has TRBV29-1 and TRBJ1-1; possibly TRBD1 for D (6 bases). The germline V gene has CDR1 SQVTM and CDR2 ANQGSEA. This CDR3 contains 15 residues. The V and J ends lost 0 bases and 2 bases respectively, with 13 bases between them. In DNA, the CDR3 is TGCAGCGTTGAAGATCGGGGGGGCTATAACACTGAAGCTTTCTTT. This translates into CSVEDRGGYNTEAFF. Supplemented by reference TRBV29-1 and TRBJ1-1, the full variable domain reads SAVISQKPSRDICQRGTSLTIQCQVDSQVTMMFWYRQQPGQSLTLIATANQGSEATYESGFVIDKFPISRPNLTFSTLTVSNMSPEDSSIYLCSVEDRGGYNTEAFFGQGTRLTVV.

V and J are TRBV30 and TRBJ1-2; 9 nucleotides line up with TRBD1. CDR3 length: 13 amino acids. Germline V gives CDR1 GTSNPN, CDR2 SVGIG (reference sequence). J gave up 7 bases and V 6 bases, and 9 bases lay outside the gene matches. The CDR3 loop reads CACIPGQGTGYTF. CDR3 nucleotide sequence: TGTGCCTGTATTCCGGGACAGGGAACTGGCTACACCTTC. Full variable domain (outside the CDR3, taken from reference TRBV30 and TRBJ1-2): SQTIHQWPATLVQPVGSPLSLECTVEGTSNPNLYWYRQAAGRGLQLLFYSVGIGQISSEVPQNLSASRPQDRQFILSSKKLLLSDSGFYLCACIPGQGTGYTFGSGTRLTVV.

The V call is TRBV19, the J call TRBJ2-3; D gene unclear. V was clipped by 0 bases and J by 6 bases, with 19 bases between them. Germline V CDR1 and CDR2: LNHDA, SQIVND (reference sequence). The CDR3 length is 17 residues. The CDR3: CASSIERPGGGRDTQYF. The DNA of the CDR3 is TGTGCCAGTAGTATAGAAAGACCCGGCGGCGGTAGGGATACGCAGTATTTT. The full variable domain, rest sourced from reference TRBV19 and TRBJ2-3, is DGGITQSPKYLFRKEGQNVTLSCEQNLNHDAMYWYRQDPGQGLRLIYYSQIVNDFQKGDIAEGYSVSREKKESFPLTVTSAQKNPTAFYLCASSIERPGGGRDTQYFGPGTRLTVL.

Written as DNA, the CDR3 is TGTGCCAGCAGCCACGGTCAAGCGGGAGAGTTTGAGCAGTTCTTC. Amino acid sequence: CASSHGQAGEFEQFF. The chain is built from TRBV3-1 (or the pseudogene TRBV3-2) and TRBJ2-1, with 8 bases lining up with TRBD2. CDR3 length equals 15 residues. Germline trimming cut 3 bases from V and 9 bases from J; bases unmatched to any gene: 10. From germline, CDR1 is LGHDT and CDR2 YNNKEL (reference sequence).

The V call is TRBV28, the J call TRBJ2-5; D remains ambiguous. This CDR3 is built from 14 residues. V was trimmed by 2 bases and J by 4 bases, leaving 11 bases between them. The germline V gene encodes CDR1 MDHEN and CDR2 SYDVKM. In nucleotides, the CDR3 is TGTGCCAGCAGTTTAAGGTTTACTACAGAGACCCAGTACTTC. This encodes CASSLRFTTETQYF.

This sequence joins TRBV2 and TRBJ2-2, with D unclear. The CDR3 covers 14 residues. Germline CDR1 reads SNHLY; CDR2 reads FYNNEI. V shed 6 bases and J shed 6 bases, with 14 bases lying between them. The CDR3 protein is CASRVTANSGELFF. In nucleotides, the CDR3 is TGTGCCAGCAGGGTAACAGCCAACTCCGGGGAGCTGTTTTTT.

Turning to this clone: A read error may produce the germline difference seen at one junction end. The V call is TRBV7-7, the J call TRBJ1-3; D is uncertain. Germline V gene data show CDR1 as SSHAT and CDR2 as FNYEAQ (reference sequence). This CDR3 has 16 amino acids. The CDR3 DNA reads TGTGCTAGCAGCCCCGCGGGGTTCGGGGCTGGAAACACCATATATTTT. This sequence encodes CASSPAGFGAGNTIYF.

The V call is TRBV27, the J call TRBJ2-2; tentatively, D is TRBD2 (5 bases). Between the trimmed V and J ends, which lost 6 bases and 1 base, there was a span of 15 bases. Germline values: CDR1 MNHEY, CDR2 SMNVEV (reference sequence). This CDR3 comprises 16 residues. CDR3 residues: CASRTRGPMNTGELFF. Written as DNA, the CDR3 is TGTGCCAGCAGGACTCGCGGGCCCATGAACACCGGGGAGCTGTTTTTT.

The rearrangement joins TRBV7-3 to TRBJ1-1; the match to TRBD1 covers 10 bases. Looked up from germline, CDR1 is SGHTA and CDR2 is FQGTGA. V shed 6 bases, J shed 3 bases, and the junction held 7 bases outside the gene matches. The CDR3 consists of 15 residues. The CDR3, as DNA: TGTGCCAGCAGGGCAAATGGACAGGGGGACACTGAAGCTTTCTTT. Its translation is CASRANGQGDTEAFF.

V usage is TRBV6-2 or TRBV6-3 and J usage is TRBJ2-7; 8 bases are a match to TRBD2. J was trimmed by 6 bases and V by 6 bases; bases with no gene match: 10. There are 14 residues in the CDR3. The germline gives CDR1 MNHEY, CDR2 SVGEGT. CDR3 sequence: CASSHQRGLGEQYF. CDR3 nucleotides: TGTGCCAGCAGCCACCAGCGGGGGTTGGGCGAGCAGTACTTC.

This CDR3 reads CASSWRTSGNYEQYF. Written as DNA, the CDR3 is TGTGCCAGCAGTTGGAGGACTAGCGGGAACTACGAGCAGTACTTC. The chain is built from TRBV6-2 or TRBV6-3 and TRBJ2-7; 12 positions agree with TRBD2. Germline assignment: CDR1 MNHEY and CDR2 SVGEGT. V shed 4 bases, J shed 3 bases, and the junction held 4 bases outside the gene matches. CDR3 length: 15 amino acids.

The chain has TRBV5-1 and TRBJ2-1; 11 nucleotides agree with TRBD2. The CDR3 has 15 residues. Trimming took 2 bases from V and 8 from J; bases not matched to a gene: 6. CDR1 SGHRS and CDR2 YFSETQ come from the germline V gene. The CDR3 nucleotides read TGCGCCAGCAGCTTTAGCGGGAGGGCCTCGTATGAGCAGTTCTTC. Translated: CASSFSGRASYEQFF.

This chain links TRBV5-1 with TRBJ2-7; 11 positions match TRBD2. The CDR3 has 14 residues. With 4 bases clipped from V and 4 bases from J, the junction kept 4 bases outside the gene matches. In germline, CDR1 is SGHRS, CDR2 YFSETQ. The DNA of the CDR3 is TGCGCCAGCAGCGAGACTAGCGGGATTTACGAGCAGTACTTC. Residues: CASSETSGIYEQYF.

The chain carries TRBV7-9 and TRBJ1-1; D gene uncertain. Germline CDR1 SEHNR, CDR2 FQNEAQ (reference sequence). The CDR3 has 11 amino acids. V lost 3 bases and J lost 7, with 6 bases in between. DNA of the CDR3: TGTGCCAGCAGCTTGAGGCTTGAAGCTTTCTTT. It encodes CASSLRLEAFF.

The chain is built from TRBV4-2 and TRBJ2-7; 7 nucleotides align to TRBD1. V was clipped by 3 bases and J by 5 bases; unmatched bases: 10. CDR1 and CDR2 from the germline V gene are LGHNA and YNFKEQ. This CDR3 region has 15 residues. DNA for the CDR3: TGTGCCAGCAGCCAGCGACAGGGTAAAGGTGACGAGCAGTACTTC. Encoded protein: CASSQRQGKGDEQYF.

V usage is TRBV27 and J usage is TRBJ1-1; 8 bases are a match to TRBD1. Germline-derived CDR1 and CDR2 are MNHEY and SMNVEV (reference sequence). Trimming removed 3 bases from V and 4 bases from J; junction bases left unmatched: 7. The CDR3 sequence is 15 residues long. The CDR3 here is CASSFRQGSPTEAFF. The DNA of the CDR3 is TGTGCCAGCAGTTTCCGACAGGGGAGTCCCACTGAAGCTTTCTTT.

The rearrangement links TRBV19 to TRBJ1-2; the D is unclear. This CDR3 comprises 13 residues. V was trimmed by 3 bases and J by 3 bases, leaving 8 bases between them. Looked up from germline, CDR1 is LNHDA and CDR2 is SQIVND (reference sequence). The CDR3 loop reads CASSILVDYGYTF. The CDR3 DNA follows: TGTGCCAGTAGTATCTTAGTGGACTATGGCTACACCTTC.

This chain connects TRBV5-1 to TRBJ2-2; 7 bases line up with TRBD1. The CDR3 runs 16 residues. Trimming cost V 0 bases and J 2 bases; bases outside gene matches: 4. CDR1 SGHRS and CDR2 YFSETQ come from the germline V gene. CDR3 loop: CASSLEGATNTGELFF. CDR3 bases: TGCGCCAGCAGCTTGGAGGGGGCCACTAACACCGGGGAGCTGTTTTTT.

This clone was recorded only once. The chain employs TRBV18 and TRBJ1-3; 7 bases agree with TRBD1. V was pared by 4 bases and J by 4 bases, with 4 bases of the junction left unmatched. Germline V gene sequence: CDR1 KGHSH, CDR2 LQKENI. The CDR3 runs 14 residues. This CDR3 is CASSQTGSGNTIYF. CDR3 nucleotides: TGTGCCAGCTCACAGACAGGGTCCGGAAACACCATATATTTT.

This clone was detected only a few times. The chain joins TRBV5-4 to TRBJ2-1, with 9 bases lining up with TRBD2. Germline V lookup: CDR1 SGHNT, CDR2 YYREEE (reference sequence). The ends lost 0 bases at V and 6 bases at J; junction bases unmatched: 7. The CDR3 contains 16 residues. CDR3 residues: CASSLAVTSGSNEQFF. The DNA of the CDR3 is TGTGCCAGCAGCTTGGCCGTGACTAGCGGCAGCAATGAGCAGTTCTTC. Filled out from reference TRBV5-4 and TRBJ2-1, the complete variable domain reads ETGVTQSPTHLIKTRGQQVTLRCSSQSGHNTVSWYQQALGQGPQFIFQYYREEENGRGNFPPRFSGLQFPNYSSELNVNALELDDSALYLCASSLAVTSGSNEQFFGPGTRLTVL.

The V gene is TRBV3-1 (or the pseudogene TRBV3-2), the J gene TRBJ1-2; a possible D gene is TRBD1 (6 bases). The CDR3 contains 13 residues. Germline V gene data show CDR1 as LGHDT and CDR2 as YNNKEL (reference sequence). The germline V and J ends were trimmed by 3 bases and 5 bases, with 10 bases remaining between them. CDR3 protein: CASSQGAPYGYTF. CDR3 bases: TGTGCCAGCAGCCAGGGGGCCCCATATGGCTACACCTTC.

V gene TRBV25-1 combines with J gene TRBJ1-4, with TRBD1 as a possible D gene (6 bases). Germline values: CDR1 MGHDK, CDR2 SYGVNS. CDR3 length: 15 amino acids. Trimming removed 4 bases from V and 8 bases from J, with 17 bases in between. CDR3 loop: CASSAPGGAGEKLFF. CDR3 in DNA: TGTGCCAGCAGTGCCCCCGGGGGGGCCGGGGAAAAACTGTTTTTT. Filled out from reference TRBV25-1 and TRBJ1-4, the complete variable domain reads EADIYQTPRYLVIGTGKKITLECSQTMGHDKMYWYQQDPGMELHLIHYSYGVNSTEKGDLSSESTVSRIRTEHFPLTLESARPSHTSQYLCASSAPGGAGEKLFFGSGTQLSVL.

The rearrangement joins TRBV21-1 to TRBJ2-1; TRBD2 is the table's D call, not checked against the DNA. TRBV21-1 is listed as a pseudogene. This CDR3 contains 11 residues. CDR3 sequence (DNA): TGTGCCAGCAGCCCCGGGTACGAGCAGTTCTTC. Residues: CASSPGYEQFF.

The V and J genes are TRBV18 and TRBJ2-1; TRBD1 matches 8 bases. The germline V gene encodes CDR1 KGHSH and CDR2 LQKENI. With 7 bases clipped from V and 4 bases from J, the junction kept 0 bases outside the gene matches. The CDR3 has 12 amino acids. The CDR3 nucleotides read TGTGCCAGCTACAGGGGGTACAATGAGCAGTTCTTC. It is translated as CASYRGYNEQFF.